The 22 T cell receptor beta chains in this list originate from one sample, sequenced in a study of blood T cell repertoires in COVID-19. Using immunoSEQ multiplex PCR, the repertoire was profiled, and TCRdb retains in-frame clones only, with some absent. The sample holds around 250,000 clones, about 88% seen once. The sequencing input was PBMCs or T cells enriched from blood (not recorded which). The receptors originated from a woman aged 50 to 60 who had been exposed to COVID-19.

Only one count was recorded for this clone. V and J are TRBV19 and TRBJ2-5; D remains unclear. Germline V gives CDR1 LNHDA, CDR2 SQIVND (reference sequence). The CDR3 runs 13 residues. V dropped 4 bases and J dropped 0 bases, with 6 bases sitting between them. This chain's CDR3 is CASSRGNQETQYF. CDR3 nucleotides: TGTGCCAGTAGTAGAGGAAACCAAGAGACCCAGTACTTC.

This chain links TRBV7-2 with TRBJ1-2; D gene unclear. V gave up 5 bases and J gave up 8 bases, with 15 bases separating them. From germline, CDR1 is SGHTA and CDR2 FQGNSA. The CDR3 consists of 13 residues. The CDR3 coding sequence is TGTGCCAGCAGCAGCGGTCCCCAAGGAGGCTACACCTTC. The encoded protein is CASSSGPQGGYTF.

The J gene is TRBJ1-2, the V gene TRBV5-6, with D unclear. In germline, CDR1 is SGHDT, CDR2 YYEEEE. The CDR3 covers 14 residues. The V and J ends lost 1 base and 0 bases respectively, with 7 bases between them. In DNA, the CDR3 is TGTGCCAGCAGCTTGCAAGAGGCTAACTATGGCTACACCTTC. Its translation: CASSLQEANYGYTF. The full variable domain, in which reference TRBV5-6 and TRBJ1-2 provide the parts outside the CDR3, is DAGVTQSPTHLIKTRGQQVTLRCSPKSGHDTVSWYQQALGQGPQFIFQYYEEEERQRGNFPDRFSGHQFPNYSSELNVNALLLGDSALYLCASSLQEANYGYTFGSGTRLTVV.

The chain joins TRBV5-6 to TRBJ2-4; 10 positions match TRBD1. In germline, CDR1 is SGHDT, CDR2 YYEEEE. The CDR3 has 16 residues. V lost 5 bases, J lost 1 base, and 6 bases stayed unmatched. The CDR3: CASRQGQGVAKNIQYF. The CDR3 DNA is TGTGCCAGCAGACAAGGACAGGGGGTCGCCAAAAACATTCAGTACTTC.

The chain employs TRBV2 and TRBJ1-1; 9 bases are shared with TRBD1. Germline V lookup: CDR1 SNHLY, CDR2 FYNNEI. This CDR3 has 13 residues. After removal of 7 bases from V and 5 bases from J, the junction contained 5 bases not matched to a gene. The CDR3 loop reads CASIRTGETEAFF. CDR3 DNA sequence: TGTGCCAGCATTCGGACAGGGGAGACTGAAGCTTTCTTT.

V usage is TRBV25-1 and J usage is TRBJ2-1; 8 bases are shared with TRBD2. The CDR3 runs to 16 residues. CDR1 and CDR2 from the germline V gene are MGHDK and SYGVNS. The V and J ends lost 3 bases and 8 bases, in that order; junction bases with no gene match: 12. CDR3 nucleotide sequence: TGTGCCAGCAGTGAGGGAGGGACTAGTGTCCGCGATGAGCAGTTCTTC. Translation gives CASSEGGTSVRDEQFF. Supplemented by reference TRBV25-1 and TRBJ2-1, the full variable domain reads EADIYQTPRYLVIGTGKKITLECSQTMGHDKMYWYQQDPGMELHLIHYSYGVNSTEKGDLSSESTVSRIRTEHFPLTLESARPSHTSQYLCASSEGGTSVRDEQFFGPGTRLTVL.

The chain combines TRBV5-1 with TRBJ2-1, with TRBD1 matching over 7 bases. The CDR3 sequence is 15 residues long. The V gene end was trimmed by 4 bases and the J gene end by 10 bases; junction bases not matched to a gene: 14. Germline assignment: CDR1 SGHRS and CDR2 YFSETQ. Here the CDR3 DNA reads TGCGCCAGCAGCCTTAGACCGGGACAGAATAGGGAGCAGTTCTTC. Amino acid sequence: CASSLRPGQNREQFF.

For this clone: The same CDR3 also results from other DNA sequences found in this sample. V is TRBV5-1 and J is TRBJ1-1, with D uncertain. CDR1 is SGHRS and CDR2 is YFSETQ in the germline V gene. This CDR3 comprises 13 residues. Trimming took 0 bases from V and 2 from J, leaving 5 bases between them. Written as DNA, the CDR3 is TGCGCCAGCAGCTTGGCGGGTAACACTGAAGCTTTCTTT. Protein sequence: CASSLAGNTEAFF.

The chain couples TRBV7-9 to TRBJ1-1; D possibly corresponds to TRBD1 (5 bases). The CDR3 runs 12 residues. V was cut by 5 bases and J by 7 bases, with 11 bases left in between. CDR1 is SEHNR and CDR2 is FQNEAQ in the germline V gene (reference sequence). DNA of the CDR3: TGTGCCAGCAGCCCGGGGGGAGGTGAAGCTTTCTTT. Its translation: CASSPGGGEAFF.

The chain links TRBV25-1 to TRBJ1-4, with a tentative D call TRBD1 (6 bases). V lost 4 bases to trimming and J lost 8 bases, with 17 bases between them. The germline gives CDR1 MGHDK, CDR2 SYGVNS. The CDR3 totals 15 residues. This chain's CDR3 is CASSGRQAFSEKLFF. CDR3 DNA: TGTGCCAGCAGTGGACGACAGGCCTTTAGCGAAAAACTGTTTTTT.

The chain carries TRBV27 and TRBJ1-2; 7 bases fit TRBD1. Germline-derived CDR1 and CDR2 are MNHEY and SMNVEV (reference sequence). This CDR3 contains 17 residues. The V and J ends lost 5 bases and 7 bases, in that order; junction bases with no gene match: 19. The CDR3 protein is CASSLWPSPGQPSGYTF. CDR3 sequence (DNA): TGTGCCAGCAGTCTGTGGCCTTCCCCGGGACAGCCCTCTGGCTACACCTTC.

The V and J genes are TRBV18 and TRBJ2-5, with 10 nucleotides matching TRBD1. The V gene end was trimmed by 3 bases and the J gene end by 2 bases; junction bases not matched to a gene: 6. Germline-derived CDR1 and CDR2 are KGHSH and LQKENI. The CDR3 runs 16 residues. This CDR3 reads CASSPSPGQGQETQYF. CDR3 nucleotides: TGTGCCAGCTCACCGTCACCGGGACAGGGGCAAGAGACCCAGTACTTC.

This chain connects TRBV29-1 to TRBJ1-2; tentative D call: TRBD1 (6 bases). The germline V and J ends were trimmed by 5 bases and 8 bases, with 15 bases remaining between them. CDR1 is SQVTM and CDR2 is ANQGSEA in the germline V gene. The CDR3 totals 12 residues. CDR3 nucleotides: TGCAGCGTTCACAAACAGGGCGACGGCTACACCTTC. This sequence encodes CSVHKQGDGYTF.

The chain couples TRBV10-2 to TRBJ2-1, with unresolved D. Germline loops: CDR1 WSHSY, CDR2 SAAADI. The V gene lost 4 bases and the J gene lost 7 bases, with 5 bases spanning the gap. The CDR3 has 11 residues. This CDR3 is CASSALNEQFF. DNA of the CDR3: TGCGCCAGCAGTGCCCTTAATGAGCAGTTCTTC.

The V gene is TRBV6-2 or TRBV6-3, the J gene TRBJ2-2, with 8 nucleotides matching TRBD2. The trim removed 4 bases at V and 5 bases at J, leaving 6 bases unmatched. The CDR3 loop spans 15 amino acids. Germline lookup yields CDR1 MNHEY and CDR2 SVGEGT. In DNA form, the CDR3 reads TGTGCCAGCAGTTTAACTAGCGGAGATACCGGGGAGCTGTTTTTT. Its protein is CASSLTSGDTGELFF.

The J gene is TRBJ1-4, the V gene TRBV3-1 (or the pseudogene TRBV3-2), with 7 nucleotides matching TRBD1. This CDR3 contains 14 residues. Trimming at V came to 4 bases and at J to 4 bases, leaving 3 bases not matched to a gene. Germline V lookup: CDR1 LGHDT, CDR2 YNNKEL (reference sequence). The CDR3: CASSPGQHNEKLFF. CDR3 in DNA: TGTGCCAGCAGCCCGGGACAGCATAATGAAAAACTGTTTTTT.

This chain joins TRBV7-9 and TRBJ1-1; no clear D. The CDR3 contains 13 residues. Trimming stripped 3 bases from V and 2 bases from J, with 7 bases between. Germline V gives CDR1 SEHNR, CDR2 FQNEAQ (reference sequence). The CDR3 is CASSFVVNTEAFF. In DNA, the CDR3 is TGTGCCAGCAGCTTTGTCGTTAACACTGAAGCTTTCTTT.

This chain's CDR3 is CASSSRERGGGTDTQYF. The CDR3 DNA reads as TGTGCCAGCAGCTCAAGAGAACGGGGGGGAGGAACAGATACGCAGTATTTT. This chain links TRBV4-2 with TRBJ2-3; 8 positions agree with TRBD2. J was trimmed by 3 bases and V by 5 bases; bases with no gene match: 13. The CDR3 spans 17 residues. The germline gives CDR1 LGHNA, CDR2 YNFKEQ.

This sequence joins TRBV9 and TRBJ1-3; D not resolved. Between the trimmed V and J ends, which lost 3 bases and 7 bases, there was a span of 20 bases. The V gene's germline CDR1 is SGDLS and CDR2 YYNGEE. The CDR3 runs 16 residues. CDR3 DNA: TGTGCCAGCAGCGCAACCCTGGGCCCCTCCACGAACACCATATATTTT. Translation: CASSATLGPSTNTIYF. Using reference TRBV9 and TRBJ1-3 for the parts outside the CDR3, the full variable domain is DSGVTQTPKHLITATGQRVTLRCSPRSGDLSVYWYQQSLDQGLQFLIQYYNGEERAKGNILERFSAQQFPDLHSELNLSSLELGDSALYFCASSATLGPSTNTIYFGEGSWLTVV.

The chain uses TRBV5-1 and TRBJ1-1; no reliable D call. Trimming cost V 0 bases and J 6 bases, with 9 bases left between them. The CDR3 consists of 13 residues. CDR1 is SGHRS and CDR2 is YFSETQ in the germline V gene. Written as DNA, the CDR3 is TGCGCCAGCAGCTTGGCAGGTGGTTCTGAAGCTTTCTTT. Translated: CASSLAGGSEAFF.

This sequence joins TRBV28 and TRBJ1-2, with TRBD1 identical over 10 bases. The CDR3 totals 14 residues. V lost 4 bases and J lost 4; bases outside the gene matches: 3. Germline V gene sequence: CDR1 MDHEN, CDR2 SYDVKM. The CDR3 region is CASSSDRGVYGYTF. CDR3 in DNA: TGTGCCAGCAGTTCGGACAGGGGGGTCTATGGCTACACCTTC.

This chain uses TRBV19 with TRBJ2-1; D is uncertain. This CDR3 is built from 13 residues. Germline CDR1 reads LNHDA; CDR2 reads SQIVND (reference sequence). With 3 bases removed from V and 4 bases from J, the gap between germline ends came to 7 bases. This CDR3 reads CASSIPPYNEQFF. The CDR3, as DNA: TGTGCCAGTAGTATTCCCCCTTACAATGAGCAGTTCTTC.